This T cell receptor beta chain was observed in a study of T cell responses to AZD1222 COVID-19 vaccine. On this clone: Its specificity is unknown.

Study-level results: Clonal diversity may have been underestimated in mostly white British donors. A rise in Spike-specific TCR breadth and depth followed two AZD1222 doses. It was only a handful of AZD1222 recipients who were seropositive at baseline. Unmutated variant regions are reportedly targeted by nearly half of spike-specific TCRs.

TCRdb's copy holds only in-frame clones and misses some; the assay was immunoSEQ multiplex PCR. The sample carries over 110,000 clones, more than 85% recorded once. Trimming cost V 0 bases and J 1 base, with 18 bases left between them. The length of the CDR3 is 18 residues. The germline V gene encodes CDR1 SGHTA and CDR2 FQGNSA. The gene calls are TRBV7-2 and TRBJ1-1, with a possible D match to TRBD1 (5 bases). The source of this sequence is an adult in good health. The sample here was peripheral blood, taken on day 0 of AZD1222 vaccination. CDR3 nucleotide sequence: TGTGCCAGCAGCTTAGCCCCGGGCAGGGAATCTCAGAACACTGAAGCTTTCTTT. This gives the protein CASSLAPGRESQNTEAFF.